The rows below give T cell receptor beta chains drawn from one sample of a study of T cell responses to AZD1222 COVID-19 vaccine. The protocol was immunoSEQ multiplex PCR, while the TCRdb copy is restricted to in-frame clones and leaves out a portion. Of more than 70,000 clones in the sample, around 86% were seen once. Source: peripheral blood, taken on day 0 of AZD1222 vaccination. The receptors stem from an adult in good health. The CDR3 runs from the conserved cysteine through the conserved F or W. Fields, in order: J gene, V gene, CDR3 protein.

J: TRBJ2-3; V: TRBV19; CDR3: CASSIRRDTQYF
J: TRBJ2-7; V: TRBV7-3; CDR3: CASSLGLSSSYEQYF
J: TRBJ2-3; V: TRBV6-4; CDR3: CASSDSMAGTDTQYF
J: TRBJ2-6; V: TRBV6-5; CDR3: CASSLSGSGANVLTF
J: TRBJ2-5; V: TRBV7-8; CDR3: CASSLARLAGVETQYF
J: TRBJ1-1; V: TRBV27; CDR3: CASSRNRGVNTEAFF
J: TRBJ2-1; V: TRBV19; CDR3: CASSIDQVGADSYNEQFF
J: TRBJ2-2; V: TRBV5-4; CDR3: CASSWQGGGTGELFF
J: TRBJ1-1; V: TRBV18; CDR3: CASSIRTGRDTEAFF
J: TRBJ2-1; V: TRBV19; CDR3: CASSTGLAGGRGNEQFF
J: TRBJ2-4; V: TRBV10-3; CDR3: CAISESSFQRDIQYF